These 25 T cell receptor beta chains came from one sample sequenced in a study of blood T cell repertoires in COVID-19. Clones were read by immunoSEQ multiplex PCR, and TCRdb kept only the in-frame ones, dropping some. The sample has over 400,000 clones, 75% to 90% seen once. Source material: peripheral blood. All receptors come from a woman in her twenties or thirties with active or convalescent COVID-19.

The rearrangement joins TRBV3-1 (or the pseudogene TRBV3-2) to TRBJ2-1, with a possible D match to TRBD2 (6 bases). CDR1 is LGHDT and CDR2 is YNNKEL in the germline V gene (reference sequence). Deletions cut 8 bases from V and 8 bases from J, with 13 bases between. The CDR3 consists of 12 residues. The CDR3 loop reads CASGGIIDEQFF. CDR3 DNA: TGTGCCAGCGGGGGGATAATAGATGAGCAGTTCTTC.

The rearrangement uses TRBV4-1 and TRBJ2-2, with 7 bases identical to TRBD1. The V segment lost 1 base and the J segment 5 bases; nucleotides outside the gene matches: 7. Germline-derived CDR1 and CDR2 are MGHRA and YSYEKL. This CDR3 has 16 amino acids. In DNA form, the CDR3 reads TGCGCCAGCAGCCAAGCGGAGACAGGGTTTACCGGGGAGCTGTTTTTT. The encoded protein is CASSQAETGFTGELFF.

This clone was detected once. The CDR3 bases are TGCGCCAGCAGCCAAGATCAAGTGGGCGCCGCCTGGGAGGATGGCTACACCTTC. Its protein is CASSQDQVGAAWEDGYTF. V gene TRBV4-1 combines with J gene TRBJ1-2; D is unclear. The germline V and J ends were trimmed by 0 bases and 6 bases, with 23 bases remaining between them. The length of the CDR3 is 18 residues. CDR1 and CDR2 (germline): MGHRA, YSYEKL.

The chain is built from TRBV5-6 and TRBJ1-3, with TRBD1 matching 12 bases. From germline, CDR1 is SGHDT and CDR2 YYEEEE. V was clipped by 0 bases and J by 1 base; unmatched bases: 5. The CDR3 contains 18 residues. This CDR3 is CASSLVGQGAASGNTIYF. The CDR3 DNA reads as TGTGCCAGCAGCTTGGTGGGACAGGGGGCGGCTTCTGGAAACACCATATATTTT.

The chain combines TRBV12-3 or TRBV12-4 with TRBJ1-3; D unresolved. This CDR3 spans 11 amino acids. V lost 7 bases, J lost 4 bases, and 5 bases lay in between. CDR3 sequence reads: CASTKGNTIYF. CDR3 sequence (DNA): TGTGCCAGCACCAAAGGAAACACCATATATTTT.

The chain carries TRBV7-8 and TRBJ1-5; no clear D. The length of the CDR3 is 12 residues. CDR1 is SGHVS, CDR2 FQNEAQ, per germline. V lost 5 bases, J lost 10 bases, and 12 bases lay in between. CDR3 in amino acids: CASSRDSGPQHF. The CDR3 bases are TGTGCCAGCAGCCGCGACTCGGGACCCCAGCATTTT.

The chain joins TRBV2 to TRBJ2-6; D unclear. V shed 3 bases and J shed 4 bases, with 7 bases lying between them. There are 14 residues in the CDR3. Germline CDR1 and CDR2: SNHLY and FYNNEI. The DNA for the CDR3 is TGTGCCAGCAGTGAGACTGGAGGGGCCAACGTCCTGACTTTC. Translated: CASSETGGANVLTF.

The chain employs TRBV15 and TRBJ2-2; 9 bases fit TRBD2. CDR3 length equals 16 residues. Germline lookup yields CDR1 LNHNV and CDR2 YYDKDF (reference sequence). V was clipped by 5 bases and J by 3 bases; unmatched bases: 7. For the CDR3, the DNA is TGTGCCACCAGCTTTTATAGCGGGGGTGACACCGGGGAGCTGTTTTTT. It encodes CATSFYSGGDTGELFF.

The gene calls are TRBV3-1 (or the pseudogene TRBV3-2) and TRBJ2-3, with TRBD1 as a possible D gene (6 bases). V was cut by 3 bases and J by 0 bases, with 16 bases left in between. The length of the CDR3 is 17 residues. The germline gives CDR1 LGHDT, CDR2 YNNKEL (reference sequence). For the CDR3, the DNA is TGTGCCAGCAGCCACTACGAAACAGGGTCTAGCACAGATACGCAGTATTTT. This encodes CASSHYETGSSTDTQYF.

The chain joins TRBV11-1 to TRBJ1-2; the D is unclear. Germline CDR1 reads SGHAT; CDR2 reads FQDESV (reference sequence). V lost 5 bases to trimming and J lost 4 bases, with 14 bases between them. The CDR3 has 14 amino acids. CDR3 sequence (DNA): TGTGCCAGCAGCCCCTCCGGTGGGCCCTATGGCTACACCTTC. This gives the protein CASSPSGGPYGYTF.

The chain joins TRBV4-2 to TRBJ2-7; the D gene is possibly TRBD1 (5 bases). The CDR3 covers 15 residues. Germline V gene lookup returns CDR1 LGHNA and CDR2 YNFKEQ. The ends were cut back, 0 bases at V and 3 bases at J, with 12 bases in the middle. This CDR3 reads CASSQDYGQNYEQYF. The CDR3 nucleotides read TGTGCCAGCAGCCAAGATTACGGACAAAACTACGAGCAGTACTTC.

CDR3 protein: CASSLTGGSGRREQYF. The CDR3 DNA sequence: TGTGCCAGCAGCCTTACTGGGGGGAGCGGGAGGCGGGAGCAGTACTTC. The rearrangement joins TRBV7-2 to TRBJ2-7, with TRBD2 matching over 9 bases. The CDR3 spans 16 residues. Trimming removed 5 bases from V and 7 bases from J; junction bases left unmatched: 15. CDR1 is SGHTA and CDR2 is FQGNSA in the germline V gene.

The chain is built from TRBV5-1 and TRBJ1-1, with D unclear. Germline V CDR1 and CDR2: SGHRS, YFSETQ. The CDR3 runs to 14 residues. V lost 3 bases to trimming and J lost 4 bases, with 13 bases between them. The CDR3 nucleotides read TGCGCCAGCAGCTATGGGGAGCTGGGCACTGAAGCTTTCTTT. Translated: CASSYGELGTEAFF.

V is TRBV5-4 and J is TRBJ2-3; 8 nucleotides line up with TRBD2. The junction had 4 bases not matched to a gene; V was cut back by 0 bases and J by 1 base. Germline CDR1 reads SGHNT; CDR2 reads YYREEE (reference sequence). This CDR3 spans 16 amino acids. The CDR3: CASSLVDSGGTDTQYF. DNA for the CDR3: TGTGCCAGCAGCTTGGTTGATAGCGGGGGCACAGATACGCAGTATTTT.

This chain uses TRBV18 with TRBJ2-7; 7 nucleotides line up with TRBD1. Germline V gene data show CDR1 as KGHSH and CDR2 as LQKENI. The CDR3 runs to 14 residues. Trimming cost V 5 bases and J 1 base; bases outside gene matches: 5. The CDR3: CASSTNRGSYEQYF. The DNA for the CDR3 is TGTGCCAGCTCAACCAACAGGGGATCCTACGAGCAGTACTTC.

This clone has just one count. The rearrangement uses TRBV5-4 and TRBJ2-3; 8 positions match TRBD2. CDR1 and CDR2 (germline): SGHNT, YYREEE (reference sequence). Unmatched junction bases numbered 6, after V lost 4 bases and J lost 2 bases. The CDR3 has 15 residues. CDR3 DNA sequence: TGTGCCAGCAGCCCTCGGGGGGGTTACACAGATACGCAGTATTTT. The encoded protein is CASSPRGGYTDTQYF.

The rearrangement links TRBV7-2 to TRBJ2-3; 8 bases are shared with TRBD1. The junction had 4 bases not matched to a gene; V was cut back by 5 bases and J by 0 bases. The CDR3 extends over 15 amino acids. CDR1 and CDR2 from the germline V gene are SGHTA and FQGNSA. CDR3 sequence reads: CASSPWTGSTDTQYF. For the CDR3, the DNA is TGTGCCAGCAGCCCATGGACAGGGAGCACAGATACGCAGTATTTT.

The rearrangement links TRBV9 to TRBJ1-2; 7 bases are a match to TRBD1. The germline gives CDR1 SGDLS, CDR2 YYNGEE. The CDR3 contains 15 residues. The ends lost 3 bases at V and 4 bases at J; junction bases unmatched: 9. This CDR3 reads CASSATGTEIYGYTF. In DNA, the CDR3 is TGTGCCAGCAGCGCAACGGGGACAGAGATCTATGGCTACACCTTC.

This clone has only a few counts. The chain recombines TRBV2 with TRBJ2-5; D perhaps matches TRBD2 (5 bases). The V gene's germline CDR1 is SNHLY and CDR2 FYNNEI. Trimming took 7 bases from V and 4 from J, leaving 13 bases between them. The length of the CDR3 is 13 residues. The CDR3 sequence: CASNQARGETQYF. CDR3 nucleotides: TGTGCCAGCAACCAAGCCCGGGGAGAGACCCAGTACTTC.

The genes are TRBV14 and TRBJ2-7; 7 bases agree with TRBD1. The CDR3 is made up of 14 amino acids. The ends lost 1 base at V and 3 bases at J; junction bases unmatched: 3. Germline V gene data show CDR1 as SGHDN and CDR2 as FVKESK. As DNA, the CDR3 is TGTGCCAGCAGCCAAGTTACAGGGGTCTACGAGCAGTACTTC. It specifies CASSQVTGVYEQYF.

V is TRBV21-1 and J is TRBJ1-1; TRBD1 reflects the table's D call only, with no check against the DNA. TRBV21-1 is termed a pseudogene. There are 17 residues in the CDR3. The CDR3 loop is CASSKVKTEAGHTEAFF. The CDR3 nucleotides read TGTGCCAGCAGCAAAGTCAAAACGGAAGCAGGGCATACTGAAGCTTTCTTT.

The rearrangement links TRBV15 to TRBJ2-2; 8 bases match TRBD1. Germline V CDR1 and CDR2: LNHNV, YYDKDF (reference sequence). The CDR3 spans 15 residues. After removal of 2 bases from V and 5 bases from J, the junction contained 4 bases not matched to a gene. The DNA for the CDR3 is TGTGCCACCAGCAGACCCCAGGGGGCGACCGGGGAGCTGTTTTTT. Protein: CATSRPQGATGELFF.

This rearrangement joins TRBV5-6 to TRBJ1-2; 8 bases are shared with TRBD1. This CDR3 region has 15 residues. Germline-derived CDR1 and CDR2 are SGHDT and YYEEEE. The V gene end was trimmed by 0 bases and the J gene end by 4 bases; junction bases not matched to a gene: 5. The DNA of the CDR3 is TGTGCCAGCAGCTTGGCGGGACAGGAAACCTATGGCTACACCTTC. Its protein product is CASSLAGQETYGYTF.

The chain recombines TRBV10-2 with TRBJ1-6, with D hard to call. The CDR3 sequence is 16 residues long. V gave up 4 bases and J gave up 0 bases, with 10 bases separating them. The germline V gene encodes CDR1 WSHSY and CDR2 SAAADI. DNA of the CDR3: TGCGCCAGCAGTGTACAGCCGAGCTCCTATAATTCACCCCTCCACTTT. It yields the protein CASSVQPSSYNSPLHF.

This clone was seen once. The chain's CDR3 is CAQSGPGVGRSGYTF. The DNA for the CDR3 is TGTGCCCAGTCCGGTCCAGGGGTTGGCCGTAGCGGCTACACCTTC. The chain recombines TRBV6-4 with TRBJ1-2; a possible D gene is TRBD1 (6 bases). This CDR3 has 15 amino acids. Germline V gives CDR1 MRHNA, CDR2 SNTAGT. Trimming left V 11 bases short and J 8 bases short, with 27 bases between.